The sequence of this T cell receptor beta chain was determined in a study of T cells after yellow fever vaccination. Study information: Any fraction with a low cell number was prepared using SMART-Seq v4 Ultra Low Input.

V was clipped by 4 bases and J by 11 bases, with 17 bases between them. The CDR3 loop spans 13 amino acids. Germline V gene data show CDR1 as MDHEN and CDR2 as SYDVKM. UMIs and a universal primer site were added when TCR cDNA was made by 5'RACE template switching. TCRdb re-called the 5' RACE reads with MiXCR, one entry per CDR3 protein. Among about 300,000 distinct CDR3 sequences listed, approximately 4.2% were seen once. The chain recombines TRBV28 with TRBJ1-1; D is ambiguous. The material was PBMCs, obtained 5 days after the yellow fever booster vaccination. The receptor's source is a man aged 18 to 30 who received the YFV17D yellow fever vaccine. The CDR3, as DNA: TGTGCCAGCAGTTACTCCCCTGGAGGGTCGGCTTTCTTT. Translated, it gives CASSYSPGGSAFF.